A single sample is the source of the 4 T cell receptor beta chains below, sequenced in a study of T cells in Graves' hyperthyroidism and ophthalmopathy. The investigators amplified TCR beta CDR3 regions from RNA transcripts. During a first-round RT-PCR of the TCR CDR3, the HTBI primer set was used. Each CDR3 protein is one row after TCRdb ran MiXCR on the multiplex PCR reads. The sample comprises fewer than 350,000 distinct CDR3 sequences, 13% of which are singletons, and about 8% rests with the top ten. The sample taken for sequencing was blood. The receptors shown here come from a woman aged 25 to 39 with Graves' hyperthyroidism that later progressed to Graves' ophthalmopathy.

Many counts were recorded for this clonotype. This sequence joins TRBV7-2 and TRBJ2-1, with 16 bases lining up with TRBD2. Germline CDR1 SGHTA, CDR2 FQGNSA. V was clipped by 4 bases and J by 10 bases; unmatched bases: 4. This CDR3 is 15 amino acids long. The CDR3 DNA follows: TGTGCCAGCAGCTCGGGACTAGCGGGGGGGAGGGAGCAGTTCTTC. Protein: CASSSGLAGGREQFF.

Worth noting for this clonotype: This may come from a read error, since a much larger clone is one base off. This chain links TRBV13 with TRBJ2-7; unclear D gene. V was trimmed by 6 bases and J by 9 bases, leaving 15 bases between them. This CDR3 has 12 residues. Germline CDR1 is PRHDT and CDR2 is FYEKMQ (reference sequence). The CDR3 sequence is CASRHGNHGQYF. CDR3 bases: TGTGCCAGCAGACACGGCAACCACGGGCAGTACTTC.

The table lists this clonotype with many counts. This rearrangement joins TRBV20-1 to TRBJ2-1; 10 positions agree with TRBD1. The junction had 14 bases not matched to a gene; V was cut back by 4 bases and J by 5 bases. Germline values: CDR1 DFQATT, CDR2 SNEGSKA (reference sequence). This CDR3 comprises 17 residues. CDR3 bases: TGCAGTGCTATGACAGGGGGCGCTGGGAGCCGGAACAATGAGCAGTTCTTC. This encodes CSAMTGGAGSRNNEQFF.

At least ten counts were recorded for this clonotype. This chain links TRBV28 with TRBJ1-5, with 7 bases that match TRBD1. V lost 4 bases, J lost 0 bases, and 3 bases stayed unmatched. This CDR3 region has 15 residues. CDR1 MDHEN and CDR2 SYDVKM come from the germline V gene. The DNA of the CDR3 is TGTGCCAGCAGTTGGGACAGTCATAGCAATCAGCCCCAGCATTTT. This codes for CASSWDSHSNQPQHF.